The 12 T cell receptor beta chains below were found in one sample sequenced in a study of blood T cell repertoires in COVID-19. Generated by immunoSEQ multiplex PCR, the TCRdb table keeps only in-frame clones and is missing some. The data hold a few hundred thousand clones, with approximately 90% observed a single time. The specimen was PBMCs or T cells enriched from blood (not recorded which). These receptors were collected from a man under 40 who had recovered from COVID-19.

The V and J genes are TRBV27 and TRBJ2-2; 7 nucleotides match TRBD1. The CDR3 loop spans 16 amino acids. V was clipped by 6 bases and J by 3 bases; unmatched bases: 10. Germline V lookup: CDR1 MNHEY, CDR2 SMNVEV (reference sequence). This chain's CDR3 is CASRSEGAEDTGELFF. CDR3 in DNA: TGTGCCAGCAGGAGCGAGGGGGCCGAGGACACCGGGGAGCTGTTTTTT.

The chain carries TRBV7-9 and TRBJ1-2; 7 nucleotides match TRBD1. Trimming took 0 bases from V and 5 from J; bases not matched to a gene: 12. The CDR3 spans 17 residues. Germline CDR1 SEHNR, CDR2 FQNEAQ (reference sequence). This CDR3 is CASSLAGKQGELYGYTF. CDR3 DNA sequence: TGTGCCAGCAGCTTAGCGGGGAAGCAGGGGGAACTGTATGGCTACACCTTC. The full variable domain, completed using reference TRBV7-9 and TRBJ1-2, is DTGVSQNPRHKITKRGQNVTFRCDPISEHNRLYWYRQTLGQGPEFLTYFQNEAQLEKSRLLSDRFSAERPKGSFSTLEIQRTEQGDSAMYLCASSLAGKQGELYGYTFGSGTRLTVV.

The CDR3 protein is CASSVGRRETQYF. In DNA form, the CDR3 reads TGTGCCAGTAGTGTCGGGAGGCGGGAGACCCAGTACTTC. V gene TRBV19 combines with J gene TRBJ2-5; 7 bases map to TRBD2. The CDR3 runs 13 residues. The germline CDR1 and CDR2 sequences are LNHDA and SQIVND (reference sequence). V dropped 5 bases and J dropped 5; count of bases not matched to a gene: 5.

The rearrangement uses TRBV5-1 and TRBJ2-1; D is perhaps TRBD2 (5 bases). V was pared by 1 base and J by 1 base, with 9 bases between. The V gene's germline CDR1 is SGHRS and CDR2 YFSETQ. The CDR3 spans 15 residues. The CDR3, as DNA: TGCGCCAGCAGCTTGTTGACGGGATCCTACAATGAGCAGTTCTTC. Its translation: CASSLLTGSYNEQFF.

Comments on this clone: Within the sample, other DNA sequences also encode this same CDR3. The V call is TRBV7-2, the J call TRBJ2-5, with a possible D match to TRBD2 (5 bases). In germline, CDR1 is SGHTA, CDR2 FQGNSA. This CDR3 comprises 13 residues. V shed 1 base and J shed 4 bases, with 7 bases lying between them. Written as DNA, the CDR3 is TGTGCCAGCAGCTTAGGCGGAGGAGAGACCCAGTACTTC. It specifies CASSLGGGETQYF.

This chain joins TRBV5-1 and TRBJ2-7, with 8 bases that match TRBD1. The CDR3 is 15 amino acids. Trimming took 1 base from V and 0 from J; bases not matched to a gene: 3. CDR1 is SGHRS and CDR2 is YFSETQ in the germline V gene. The CDR3 region has the DNA TGCGCCAGCAGCTTGTCAGGGACAGGCTCCTACGAGCAGTACTTC. Its protein is CASSLSGTGSYEQYF.

The chain combines TRBV7-9 with TRBJ1-5, with 7 positions matching TRBD1. Germline CDR1 SEHNR, CDR2 FQNEAQ (reference sequence). J gave up 5 bases and V 5 bases, and 6 bases lay outside the gene matches. The CDR3 covers 14 residues. CDR3 coding DNA: TGTGCCAGCAGCCGACAGGGTGGGGATCAGCCCCAGCATTTT. Translating gives CASSRQGGDQPQHF.

As regards this clone: In the same sample, other DNA sequences code for this CDR3. The chain recombines TRBV7-2 with TRBJ2-7; 12 positions match TRBD2. V was pared by 1 base and J by 6 bases, with 4 bases of the junction left unmatched. The CDR3 spans 15 residues. In germline, CDR1 is SGHTA, CDR2 FQGNSA. CDR3 in DNA: TGTGCCAGCAGCTTAGGACTAGCGGGAGTTGGCGAGCAGTACTTC. Residues: CASSLGLAGVGEQYF.

The V gene is TRBV19, the J gene TRBJ2-5, with D possibly matching TRBD2 (5 bases). CDR1 and CDR2 (germline): LNHDA, SQIVND (reference sequence). This CDR3 has 12 amino acids. V lost 5 bases and J lost 5, with 9 bases in between. CDR3 nucleotide sequence: TGTGCCAGTAGTGGGAGTGGTGAGACCCAGTACTTC. Its translation is CASSGSGETQYF.

This sequence joins TRBV5-1 and TRBJ2-7; 7 bases line up with TRBD1. The germline V gene has CDR1 SGHRS and CDR2 YFSETQ. V was pared by 3 bases and J by 6 bases, with 12 bases of the junction left unmatched. The CDR3 is 15 amino acids. The CDR3 protein is CASSWWTGTTGEQYF. The CDR3 DNA sequence: TGCGCCAGCAGCTGGTGGACAGGCACGACCGGCGAGCAGTACTTC.

The sample holds a few counts of this clone. The gene calls are TRBV6-1 and TRBJ1-2, with D perhaps TRBD1 (5 bases). Germline V gene data show CDR1 as MNHNS and CDR2 as SASEGT. This CDR3 is built from 15 residues. The V end was cut by 1 base, the J end by 1 base, with 10 bases between. The CDR3 loop is CASSEEIRVNYGYTF. The DNA for the CDR3 is TGTGCCAGCAGTGAAGAAATCAGGGTTAACTATGGCTACACCTTC.

V usage is TRBV7-9 and J usage is TRBJ2-1; maybe TRBD1 (6 bases). V gave up 2 bases and J gave up 9 bases, with 8 bases separating them. Germline V lookup: CDR1 SEHNR, CDR2 FQNEAQ (reference sequence). The CDR3 runs 12 residues. CDR3 DNA: TGTGCCAGCAGCTTATCCAGGGGTGAGCAGTTCTTC. This encodes CASSLSRGEQFF.